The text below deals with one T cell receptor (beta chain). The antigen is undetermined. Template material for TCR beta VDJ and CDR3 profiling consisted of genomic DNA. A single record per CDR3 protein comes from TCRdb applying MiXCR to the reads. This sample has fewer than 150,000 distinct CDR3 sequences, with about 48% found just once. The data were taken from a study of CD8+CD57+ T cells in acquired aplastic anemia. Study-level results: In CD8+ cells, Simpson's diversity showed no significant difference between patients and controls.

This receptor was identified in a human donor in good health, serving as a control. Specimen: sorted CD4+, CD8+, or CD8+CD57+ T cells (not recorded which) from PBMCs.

CDR3 sequence: CAISEGRANYGYTF. Written as DNA, the CDR3 is TGTGCCATCAGTGAGGGCAGGGCAAACTATGGCTACACCTTC. This chain joins TRBV10-3 and TRBJ1-2; the D gene is possibly TRBD1 (5 bases). V was pared by 2 bases and J by 2 bases, with 9 bases between. The CDR3 contains 14 residues. The V gene's germline CDR1 is ENHRY and CDR2 SYGVKD.